A selection of T cell receptor beta chains follows, all from one sample in a study of blood T cell repertoires in COVID-19. Here immunoSEQ multiplex PCR was the method, and the copy in TCRdb shows in-frame clones only, minus some. The profile shows about 270,000 clones, about 91% of them singletons. Specimen: PBMCs or T cells enriched from blood (not recorded which). Receptors originate from a man aged 40-49 years who had been exposed to COVID-19. The CDR3 runs from the conserved cysteine through the conserved F or W. Fields, in order: clone size, V gene, D gene, J gene, CDR3 DNA, CDR3 protein. The D gene is left open where the match is weak. Clone size is given for some rows only: seen once, a few or many times, or a class if the clone is expanded.

>-|TRBV5-6|TRBD1|TRBJ1-2
TGTGCCAGCAGCTTGGGGAGAACAGGGGTCTACACCTTC
CASSLGRTGVYTF
>-|TRBV6-5|-|TRBJ2-7
TGTGCCAGCAGTAGTGGCGGGAAATTTTACGAGCAGTACTTC
CASSSGGKFYEQYF
>few|TRBV2|TRBD1|TRBJ1-1
TGTGCCAGTAGGACAGGACGATCAACTTACAGAAACAACGGTGAAGCTTTCTTT
CASRTGRSTYRNNGEAFF
>-|TRBV19|-|TRBJ1-2
TGTGCCAGCAGAGCCGGACGGGGTGGCTACACCTTC
CASRAGRGGYTF
>-|TRBV27|-|TRBJ1-1
TGTGCCAGCAACAGGGCGGGGAACACTGAAGCTTTCTTT
CASNRAGNTEAFF
>-|TRBV2|-|TRBJ2-7
TGTGCCAGCAGTGCAGAAAGGGGTGGAGGGGATTCCTACGAGCAGTACTTC
CASSAERGGGDSYEQYF
>-|TRBV5-5|-|TRBJ1-3
TGTGCCAGCAGCCCCCAGAGCAGGTCGAGCTCTGGAAACACCATATATTTT
CASSPQSRSSSGNTIYF
>-|TRBV27|TRBD2|TRBJ2-7
TGTGCCAGCAGTTTATTGTGGACTAGCGACTACGAGCAGTACTTC
CASSLLWTSDYEQYF
>-|TRBV11-2|-|TRBJ2-3
TGTGCCAGCAGCTTAGGGCGGCTGCTCAGCGGTAAGAGCACAGATACGCAGTATTTT
CASSLGRLLSGKSTDTQYF
>-|TRBV13|TRBD1|TRBJ1-2
TGTGCCAGCAGCTCTAGGGGGGACAGGGGAAGGGGCTACACCTTC
CASSSRGDRGRGYTF
>-|TRBV28|-|TRBJ2-4
TGTGCCAGCCACACCGGACTGACCCCAAACATTCAGTACTTC
CASHTGLTPNIQYF
>-|TRBV28|TRBD2|TRBJ2-2
TGTGCCAGCAGGGTAGCGGGAGTCGGGACCGGGGAGCTGTTTTTT
CASRVAGVGTGELFF
>-|TRBV11-1|-|TRBJ1-3
TGTGCCAGCAGCATACAAGGGGGAACTGGAAACACCATATATTTT
CASSIQGGTGNTIYF
>-|TRBV3-1/TRBV3-2|TRBD1|TRBJ1-1
TGTGCCAGCAGCCCGGGACAGGGGGGCGACACTGAAGCTTTCTTT
CASSPGQGGDTEAFF
>-|TRBV5-6|-|TRBJ2-7
TGTGCCAGCAGCCCCTTCGGGACAAGCCACGAGCAGTACTTC
CASSPFGTSHEQYF
>-|TRBV2|-|TRBJ1-5
TGTGCCAGTAGGACATTGACTAGCAATCAGCCCCAGCATTTT
CASRTLTSNQPQHF
>-|TRBV11-3|TRBD2|TRBJ2-7
TGTGCCAGCAGCTTAGATCATGGTGCTAGCGGGAGCTACGAGCAGTACTTC
CASSLDHGASGSYEQYF
>-|TRBV14|-|TRBJ1-2
TGTGCCAGCAGCCAAGGACCCGGGGGCTATGGCTACACCTTC
CASSQGPGGYGYTF
>-|TRBV9|-|TRBJ1-2
TGTGCCAGCAGCGCCGGGTTGGGAGCTAACTATGGCTACACCTTC
CASSAGLGANYGYTF
>-|TRBV9|-|TRBJ1-2
TGTGCCAGCAGCGTAGGCCTTCGGGGAGGAGGCTACACCTTC
CASSVGLRGGGYTF
>once|TRBV7-9|TRBD2|TRBJ2-2
TGTGCCAGCAGCGAGGATCGGACTAGCGGGAGGGCCTTCGGGGAGCTGTTTTTT
CASSEDRTSGRAFGELFF
>-|TRBV19|-|TRBJ1-2
TGTGCCAGTAGTACACCGGGACACTCCTATGGCTACACCTTC
CASSTPGHSYGYTF
>-|TRBV5-1|-|TRBJ1-4
TGCGCCAGCAGCATAGGACAGTCGACTAATGAAAAACTGTTTTTT
CASSIGQSTNEKLFF
>-|TRBV15|TRBD1|TRBJ1-5
TGTGCCACCAGTCTGACAGGGGAGTATCAGCCCCAGCATTTT
CATSLTGEYQPQHF
>-|TRBV7-9|TRBD1|TRBJ1-6
TGTGCCATAGATCCCGGGACAGGGGGTGTAGCCTATAATTCACCCCTCCACTTT
CAIDPGTGGVAYNSPLHF
>once|TRBV21-1|-|TRBJ1-5
TGTGCCAGCAGCAAAGATTACAGGGACGGAAATCAGCCCCAGCATTTT
CASSKDYRDGNQPQHF
>-|TRBV23-1|TRBD1|TRBJ2-1
TGCGCCAGCAGTCGCACCTCCAACCCGGGACAGCGCCCTGGGGGTTACAATGAGCAGTTCTTC
CASSRTSNPGQRPGGYNEQFF
>-|TRBV19|-|TRBJ1-4
TGTGCCAGTAAACACAGGGAGACGACTAATGAAAAACTGTTTTTT
CASKHRETTNEKLFF
>-|TRBV12-5|TRBD1|TRBJ1-1
TGTGCTAGTGGTTTGGGGGACAGATTGAACACTGAAGCTTTCTTT
CASGLGDRLNTEAFF
>-|TRBV3-1/TRBV3-2|TRBD1|TRBJ1-5
TGTGCCAGCAGGTCTACAGGGGGCGGTCAGCCCCAGCATTTT
CASRSTGGGQPQHF
>-|TRBV15|TRBD1|TRBJ1-6
TGTGCCACCAGCAAGGACAGGGCTAATTCACCCCTCCACTTT
CATSKDRANSPLHF
>-|TRBV7-2|-|TRBJ2-7
TGTGCCAGCAGCTTAGTGGGAGGCGGTGGCAACTCCTACGAGCAGTACTTC
CASSLVGGGGNSYEQYF
>-|TRBV6-4|-|TRBJ2-4
TGTGCCAGCAGTGCTTCAAAGCCCAAAAACATTCAGTACTTC
CASSASKPKNIQYF
>-|TRBV5-4|TRBD1|TRBJ1-3
TGTGCCAGCAGCTTAGATGACAGGGGGATTGGAAACACCATATATTTT
CASSLDDRGIGNTIYF
>-|TRBV5-1|TRBD2|TRBJ2-1
TGCGCCAGCAGCTCCTCTAGCGGGAGGGGTTTCTCCTACAATGAGCAGTTCTTC
CASSSSSGRGFSYNEQFF
>-|TRBV27|TRBD1|TRBJ2-7
TGTGCCAGCCACCCGGCCGGGACAGGGTTCTACGAGCAGTACTTC
CASHPAGTGFYEQYF
>-|TRBV6-6|-|TRBJ1-5
TGTGCCAGCAATAGGGAGGGCAATCAGCCCCAGCATTTT
CASNREGNQPQHF
>-|TRBV19|TRBD1|TRBJ2-4
TGTGCCAGTAGTTGGACAGGGGTTCAGGTAGCCAAAAACATTCAGTACTTC
CASSWTGVQVAKNIQYF
>-|TRBV9|-|TRBJ2-7
TGTGCCAGCAGCCCCGAGGGGGTGGGGGAAAACTCCTACGAGCAGTACTTC
CASSPEGVGENSYEQYF
>-|TRBV3-1/TRBV3-2|-|TRBJ1-4
TGTGCCAGCAGCCAAGAGAATCTGATGACTGCAACTAATGAAAAACTGTTTTTT
CASSQENLMTATNEKLFF
>-|TRBV6-5|-|TRBJ1-6
TGTGCCAGCAGTCACCCCAGGGCCCTCCACTTT
CASSHPRALHF
>-|TRBV29-1|-|TRBJ2-3
TGCAGCGTTGAAATAAGGTTTCGGATCTCTGAGGCTACGCAGTATTTT
CSVEIRFRISEATQYF
>-|TRBV21-1|-|TRBJ2-7
TGTGCCAGCAGCCGACCGGCGGGGGACATTTCCTACGAGCAGTACTTC
CASSRPAGDISYEQYF
>-|TRBV7-8|TRBD1|TRBJ1-1
TGTGCCAGCAGCCCACAGACAGGGATCGCTGAAGCTTTCTTT
CASSPQTGIAEAFF
>-|TRBV19|-|TRBJ1-1
TGTGCCAGTAACCAGGGTCCAACCGCAGCTTTCTTT
CASNQGPTAAFF